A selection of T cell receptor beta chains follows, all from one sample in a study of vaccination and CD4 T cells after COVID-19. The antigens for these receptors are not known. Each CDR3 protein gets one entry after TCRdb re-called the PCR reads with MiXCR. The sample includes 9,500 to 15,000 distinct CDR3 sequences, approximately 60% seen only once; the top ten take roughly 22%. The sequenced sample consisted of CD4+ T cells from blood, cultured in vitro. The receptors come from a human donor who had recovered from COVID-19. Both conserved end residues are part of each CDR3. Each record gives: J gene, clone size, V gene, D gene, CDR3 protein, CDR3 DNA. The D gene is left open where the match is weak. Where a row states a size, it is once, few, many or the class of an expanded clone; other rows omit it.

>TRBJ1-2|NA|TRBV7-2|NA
CASSRSPSGYGYTF
TGTGCCAGCAGCCGATCCCCCTCTGGCTATGGCTACACCTTC
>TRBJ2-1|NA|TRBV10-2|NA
CASSETNEQFF
TGCGCCAGCAGTGAGACTAATGAGCAGTTCTTC
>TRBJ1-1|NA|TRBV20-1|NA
CSAWGVLGSMNTEAFF
TGCAGTGCCTGGGGGGTATTAGGGTCCATGAACACTGAAGCTTTCTTT
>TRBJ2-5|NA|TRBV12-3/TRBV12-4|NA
CASSKGGKETQYF
TGTGCCAGCAGTAAAGGGGGAAAAGAGACCCAGTACTTC
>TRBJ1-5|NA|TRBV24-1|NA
CATTQGYGQPQHF
TGTGCCACGACTCAGGGGTACGGTCAGCCCCAGCATTTT
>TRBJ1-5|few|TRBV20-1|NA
CSANGNNQPQHF
TGCAGTGCTAACGGGAACAATCAGCCCCAGCATTTT
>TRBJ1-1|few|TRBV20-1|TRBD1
CSAAQGAQNTEAFF
TGCAGTGCTGCACAGGGGGCACAGAACACTGAAGCTTTCTTT
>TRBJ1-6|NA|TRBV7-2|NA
CASSLVLSGVRRNSPLHF
TGTGCCAGCAGCTTAGTTTTGTCAGGGGTGCGTAGGAATTCACCCCTCCACTTT
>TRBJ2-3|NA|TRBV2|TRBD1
CASSVGTGSSAAQYF
TGTGCCAGCAGTGTTGGGACAGGTTCTTCTGCGGCGCAGTATTTT
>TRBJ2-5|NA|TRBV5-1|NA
CASSLGQYGETQYF
TGCGCCAGCAGCTTGGGGCAGTATGGAGAGACCCAGTACTTC
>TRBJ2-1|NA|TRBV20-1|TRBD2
CSASSAGGPLNEQFF
TGCAGTGCTAGTTCCGCGGGAGGGCCTCTAAATGAGCAGTTCTTC
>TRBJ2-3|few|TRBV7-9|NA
CASSLVLWTDTQYF
TGTGCCAGCAGCTTAGTACTTTGGACAGATACGCAGTATTTT
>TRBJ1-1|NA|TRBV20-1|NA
CSARGGPGTEAFF
TGCAGTGCTAGGGGGGGGCCCGGTACTGAAGCTTTCTTT
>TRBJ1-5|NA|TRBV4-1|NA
CANSQDRQDQPQHF
TGCGCCAACAGCCAAGATCGCCAGGATCAGCCCCAGCATTTT
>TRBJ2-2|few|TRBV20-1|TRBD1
CSASGTGAGELFF
TGCAGTGCCTCCGGGACAGGGGCCGGGGAGCTGTTTTTT
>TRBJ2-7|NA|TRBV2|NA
CASSAQTLQYF
TGTGCCAGCAGTGCTCAAACCCTTCAGTACTTC
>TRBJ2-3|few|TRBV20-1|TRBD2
CSADRTSGNTDTQYF
TGCAGTGCGGATAGGACTAGCGGGAATACAGATACGCAGTATTTT
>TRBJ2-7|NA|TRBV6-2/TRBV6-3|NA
CASSYRATSYEQYF
TGTGCCAGCAGTTACCGTGCCACCTCCTACGAGCAGTACTTC
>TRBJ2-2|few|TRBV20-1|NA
CSARDLADGELFF
TGCAGTGCTAGAGATCTAGCAGACGGGGAGCTGTTTTTT
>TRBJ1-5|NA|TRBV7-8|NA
CASSFAGGVGNQPQHF
TGTGCCAGCAGCTTCGCCGGGGGCGTCGGCAATCAGCCCCAGCATTTT
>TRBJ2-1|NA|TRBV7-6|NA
CASSLEFGETLWEQFF
TGTGCCAGCAGCTTAGAATTTGGGGAGACGCTTTGGGAGCAGTTCTTC
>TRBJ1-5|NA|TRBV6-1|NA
CASSLIRDGGSQPQHF
TGTGCCAGCAGTCTAATCCGGGACGGCGGTAGTCAGCCCCAGCATTTT
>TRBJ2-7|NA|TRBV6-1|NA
CASSELGSGGQYF
TGTGCCAGCAGTGAATTGGGATCGGGCGGGCAGTACTTC
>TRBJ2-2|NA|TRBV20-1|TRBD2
CSARTSGRTGELFF
TGCAGTGCTAGGACTAGCGGGAGAACCGGGGAGCTGTTTTTT
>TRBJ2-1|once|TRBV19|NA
CASSILRSLSYNEQFF
TGTGCCAGTAGTATCCTGAGGAGTCTCTCCTACAATGAGCAGTTCTTC
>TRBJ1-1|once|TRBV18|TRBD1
CASSLQGGDTEAFF
TGTGCCAGCTCACTACAGGGGGGGGACACTGAAGCTTTCTTT
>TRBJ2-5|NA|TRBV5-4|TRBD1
CASSSGGLVGLSRTQYF
TGTGCCAGCAGCTCAGGGGGTTTGGTAGGACTCTCCAGAACCCAGTACTTC
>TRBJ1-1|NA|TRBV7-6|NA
CASSLEEASNTEAFF
TGTGCCAGCAGCTTAGAGGAGGCCTCGAACACTGAAGCTTTCTTT
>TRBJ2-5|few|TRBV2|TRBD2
CASSGTRKETQYF
TGTGCCAGCAGTGGGACTAGAAAAGAGACCCAGTACTTC
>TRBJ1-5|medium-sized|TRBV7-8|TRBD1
CASSPVGQGNQPQHF
TGTGCCAGCAGCCCGGTGGGACAGGGCAATCAGCCCCAGCATTTT
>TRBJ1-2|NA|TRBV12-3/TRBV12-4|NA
CASSTGNGYTF
TGTGCCAGCAGCACGGGGAATGGCTACACCTTC
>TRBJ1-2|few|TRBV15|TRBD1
CATSRRGQGVEGYTF
TGTGCCACCAGCAGGAGGGGGCAGGGGGTTGAAGGCTACACCTTC
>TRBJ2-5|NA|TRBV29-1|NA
CSVGQGDRGSQYF
TGCAGCGTTGGCCAGGGGGACCGGGGGTCCCAGTACTTC
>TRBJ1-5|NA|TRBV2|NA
CASSPRTGHNQPQHF
TGTGCCAGCAGTCCTAGGACGGGGCATAATCAGCCCCAGCATTTT
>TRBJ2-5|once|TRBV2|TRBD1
CASSVQGARETQYF
TGTGCCAGCAGTGTACAGGGGGCGAGGGAGACCCAGTACTTC
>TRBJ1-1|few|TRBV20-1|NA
CSARSGAAEAFF
TGCAGTGCTAGATCAGGGGCCGCTGAAGCTTTCTTT
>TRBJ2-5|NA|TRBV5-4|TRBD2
CASSLGLAAETQYF
TGTGCCAGCAGCTTGGGACTAGCGGCGGAGACCCAGTACTTC
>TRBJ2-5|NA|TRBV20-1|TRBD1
CSARGWDRGETQYF
TGCAGTGCTAGGGGTTGGGACAGGGGAGAGACCCAGTACTTC
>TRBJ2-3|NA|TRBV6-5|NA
CASSFGRDTQYF
TGTGCCAGCAGTTTCGGAAGAGATACGCAGTATTTT
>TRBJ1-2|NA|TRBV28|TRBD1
CASSTPGQYYGYTF
TGTGCCAGCAGTACCCCGGGACAGTACTATGGCTACACCTTC
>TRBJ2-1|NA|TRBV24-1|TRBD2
CATSDLGLAGVGEQFF
TGTGCCACCAGTGATTTGGGACTAGCGGGAGTAGGTGAGCAGTTCTTC
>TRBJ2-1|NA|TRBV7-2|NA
CASSRTGNNEQFF
TGTGCCAGCAGTCGCACTGGGAATAATGAGCAGTTCTTC
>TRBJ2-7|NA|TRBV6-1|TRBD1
CASQRDRLFEQYF
TGTGCCAGCCAACGGGACAGGTTGTTCGAGCAGTACTTC
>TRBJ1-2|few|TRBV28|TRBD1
CASSLETGVSIGGYTF
TGTGCCAGCAGTTTAGAAACAGGGGTTTCGATAGGTGGCTACACCTTC
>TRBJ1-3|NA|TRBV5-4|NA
CASSLGGDTGNTIYF
TGTGCCAGCAGCTTGGGGGGGGACACTGGAAACACCATATATTTT
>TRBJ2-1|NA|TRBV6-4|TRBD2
CASSASGRASYNEQFF
TGTGCCAGCAGTGCTAGCGGGAGGGCTTCCTACAATGAGCAGTTCTTC
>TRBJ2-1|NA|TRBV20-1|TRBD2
CSAIPSLAGDNNEQFF
TGCAGTGCTATTCCTTCTCTAGCGGGGGATAACAATGAGCAGTTCTTC
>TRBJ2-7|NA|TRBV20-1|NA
CSALQDAKENEQYF
TGCAGTGCGCTACAAGATGCTAAAGAAAACGAGCAGTACTTC
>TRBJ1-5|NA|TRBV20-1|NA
CSAVHEVTNWGNQPQHF
TGCAGTGCCGTACATGAAGTTACCAACTGGGGCAATCAGCCCCAGCATTTT
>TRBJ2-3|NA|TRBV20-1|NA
CSVAQGTSTDTQYF
TGCAGTGTTGCCCAGGGAACTAGCACAGATACGCAGTATTTT
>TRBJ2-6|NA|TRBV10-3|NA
CAISVVPGSLSGANVLTF
TGTGCCATCAGTGTTGTTCCGGGGAGCTTGTCTGGGGCCAACGTCCTGACTTTC
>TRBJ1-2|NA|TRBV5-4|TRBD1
CASSLQGQNYGYTF
TGTGCCAGCAGCTTGCAGGGACAGAACTATGGCTACACCTTC
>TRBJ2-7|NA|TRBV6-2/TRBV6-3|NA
CASSSPGLRGTYEQYF
TGTGCCAGCAGTTCCCCCGGGTTGCGAGGCACCTACGAGCAGTACTTC
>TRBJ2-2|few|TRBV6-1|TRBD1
CASRRQGFGELFF
TGTGCCAGCAGAAGACAGGGGTTCGGGGAGCTGTTTTTT
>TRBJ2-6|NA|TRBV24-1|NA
CATSDPFSGANVLTF
TGTGCCACCAGTGACCCCTTCTCTGGGGCCAACGTCCTGACTTTC
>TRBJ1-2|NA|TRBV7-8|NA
CASSLEGSNYGYTF
TGTGCCAGCAGCTTAGAAGGGTCTAACTATGGCTACACCTTC
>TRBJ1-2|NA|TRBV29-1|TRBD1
CSVEDGDRNYGYTF
TGCAGCGTTGAAGATGGGGACAGGAACTATGGCTACACCTTC
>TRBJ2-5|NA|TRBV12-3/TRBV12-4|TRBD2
CASSWLAGGVLQETQYF
TGTGCCAGCAGTTGGCTAGCGGGAGGTGTACTCCAAGAGACCCAGTACTTC
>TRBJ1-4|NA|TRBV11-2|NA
CASSLHGANEKLFF
TGTGCCAGCAGCTTACATGGAGCTAATGAAAAACTGTTTTTT
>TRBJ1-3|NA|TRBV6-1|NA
CASSEQDTIYF
TGTGCCAGCAGTGAACAGGACACCATATATTTT